What follows is one T cell receptor (beta chain) and its context. Its antigen is currently unknown. This sample stems from a study of graft-versus-host responses after intestinal transplantation. The study's findings and limits: Investigators detected GvH clones in recipient marrow, with some emerging earlier in ileum or blood.

Some clones are missing from TCRdb's copy, which holds only in-frame ones; the method was immunoSEQ multiplex PCR. In the table there are over 80,000 clones, 91% of which are singletons. The input for sequencing was unstimulated CD4+ T cells sorted from spleen or lymph node cells, taken before transplant. This receptor was identified in a human donor who was the organ donor for an intestinal transplant.

In DNA form, the CDR3 reads TGTGCCAGCAGCGTAGGACAGGGGGCGGTAACTGGGGCCAACGTCCTGACTTTC. Translated, it gives CASSVGQGAVTGANVLTF. The chain is built from TRBV9 and TRBJ2-6, with TRBD1 identical over 10 bases. This CDR3 has 18 residues. CDR1 is SGDLS and CDR2 is YYNGEE in the germline V gene. Unmatched junction bases numbered 5, after V lost 0 bases and J lost 2 bases. Full variable domain (outside the CDR3, taken from reference TRBV9 and TRBJ2-6): DSGVTQTPKHLITATGQRVTLRCSPRSGDLSVYWYQQSLDQGLQFLIQYYNGEERAKGNILERFSAQQFPDLHSELNLSSLELGDSALYFCASSVGQGAVTGANVLTFGAGSRLTVL.